This T cell receptor (beta chain) came from a study of vaccination and CD4 T cells after COVID-19. Across the study: Post-COVID sampling occurred a median around 100 days after diagnosis (range 35 to 161).

This clonotype was picked up a small number of times. Its antigen remains unidentified. The Oncomine TCR Beta short-read assay sequenced DNA from cultured CD4+ T cells. TCRdb fed the PCR reads into MiXCR, producing one record per CDR3 protein. Of some 15,000 distinct CDR3 sequences listed, about 30% are singletons. Sample treatment: approximately 10-day PBMC culture with coronavirus spike peptide pools or control peptides (ViraFEST assay). Half of the medium was exchanged for fresh IL-2 medium, first on day 3 and then on day 7. J lost 2 bases, V lost 4 bases, and 5 bases had no gene match. In germline, CDR1 is MNHEY, CDR2 SVGEGT. This CDR3 is 15 amino acids long.

The receptor comes from a human donor who had recovered from COVID-19. The sequences come from CD4+ T cells from blood, cultured in vitro, collected after SARS-CoV-2 vaccination. V usage is TRBV6-2 or TRBV6-3 and J usage is TRBJ2-7, with 10 nucleotides matching TRBD2. The CDR3 coding sequence is TGTGCCAGCAGTTCAGCGGGAGGGGGAACCTACGAGCAGTACTTC. Residues: CASSSAGGGTYEQYF.